Listed below are T cell receptor beta chains from one sample, sequenced in a study of identical twins. In TCRdb, the 5' RACE reads were re-called with MiXCR into one record per CDR3 protein. The top ten clones hold approximately 0.29% of a sample with roughly 1.6 million distinct CDR3 sequences, roughly 35% of them seen once. Sequencing was carried out using cord blood. All receptors derive from a newborn girl in good health. Each CDR3 is given with its conserved first and last residue. Each record gives: V gene, clone size, J gene, D gene, CDR3 protein, CDR3 DNA. D genes are given only for firm matches. Only part of the rows carry a size: once, few, many, or a class if the clone is expanded.

>TRBV5-1|NA|TRBJ1-1|NA
CASRWGLDTEAFF
TGCGCCAGCAGATGGGGGCTGGACACTGAAGCTTTCTTT
>TRBV28|NA|TRBJ1-1|NA
CASSLTLGTPPGSFF
TGTGCCAGCAGTTTAACCCTCGGGACACCACCCGGTTCTTTCTTT
>TRBV27|NA|TRBJ1-5|NA
CASSWSGPSGNQPQHF
TGTGCCAGCAGCTGGTCTGGGCCTAGCGGCAATCAGCCCCAGCATTTT
>TRBV20-1|NA|TRBJ1-2|NA
CSAPPGTYGYTF
TGCAGTGCTCCACCAGGGACTTATGGCTACACCTTC
>TRBV7-2|NA|TRBJ1-2|NA
CASSPTPGSPYTF
TGTGCCAGCAGCCCTACCCCGGGATCTCCGTACACCTTC
>TRBV9|NA|TRBJ1-1|TRBD1
CASSGDRGQAFF
TGTGCCAGCAGTGGGGACAGGGGCCAAGCTTTCTTT
>TRBV20-1|few|TRBJ2-3|TRBD1
CSARRDRGGTDTQYF
TGCAGTGCTAGGCGGGACAGGGGAGGCACAGATACGCAGTATTTT
>TRBV19|NA|TRBJ2-1|NA
CASSIDRTDWGYYNEQFF
TGTGCCAGTAGTATAGATCGGACAGACTGGGGGTACTACAATGAGCAGTTCTTC
>TRBV6-5|few|TRBJ2-7|NA
CASSSELYEQYF
TGTGCCAGCAGTTCCGAGCTATACGAGCAGTACTTC
>TRBV28|few|TRBJ1-5|TRBD1
CASSFAGQGEGTPQHF
TGTGCCAGCAGTTTCGCGGGACAGGGGGAGGGGACGCCCCAGCATTTT
>TRBV3-1|NA|TRBJ2-1|NA
CASSQDESSYNEQFF
TGTGCCAGCAGCCAAGATGAGAGCTCCTACAATGAGCAGTTCTTC
>TRBV6-5|NA|TRBJ1-5|TRBD1
CASSWTPGQMKRDSNQPQHF
TGTGCCAGCAGTTGGACACCGGGACAGATGAAGAGAGATAGCAATCAGCCCCAGCATTTT
>TRBV25-1|NA|TRBJ1-6|NA
CASSEELGNSPLHF
TGTGCCAGCAGTGAGGAGCTCGGGAATTCACCCCTCCACTTT
>TRBV6-5|NA|TRBJ2-7|TRBD2
CASSYRLAKIPYEQYF
TGTGCCAGCAGTTACCGACTAGCAAAGATCCCCTACGAGCAGTACTTC
>TRBV5-1|many|TRBJ2-7|TRBD1
CASSLQGETYEQYF
TGCGCCAGCAGCTTACAGGGGGAGACCTACGAGCAGTACTTC
>TRBV5-1|many|TRBJ2-7|NA
CASSPDSYGSYEQYF
TGCGCCAGCAGCCCCGACAGTTACGGATCCTACGAGCAGTACTTC
>TRBV12-3/TRBV12-4|many|TRBJ1-2|NA
CASSPGAYGYTF
TGTGCCAGCAGTCCAGGGGCCTATGGCTACACCTTC
>TRBV27|few|TRBJ1-2|TRBD1
CASSPLARDRIGYTF
TGTGCCAGCAGTCCATTGGCCCGGGACAGGATTGGCTACACCTTC
>TRBV7-9|NA|TRBJ1-1|NA
CASSIQALNTEAFF
TGTGCCAGCAGCATCCAGGCCTTGAACACTGAAGCTTTCTTT
>TRBV7-6|few|TRBJ2-4|TRBD1
CASSPQQGPLAKNIQYF
TGTGCCAGCAGCCCGCAACAGGGGCCCCTAGCCAAAAACATTCAGTACTTC